A selection of T cell receptor beta chains follows, all from one sample in a study of T cell responses to AZD1222 COVID-19 vaccine. Data came from immunoSEQ multiplex PCR; TCRdb stores just in-frame clones and leaves some out. This table has around 94,000 clones, about 88% appearing once. The source was peripheral blood, collected on day 0 of AZD1222 vaccination. These receptors all come from an adult in good health. CDR3s include the opening cysteine and the closing phenylalanine or tryptophan. A D gene is named only where the DNA matches it firmly. The listing skips clone size in some rows; elsewhere it reads once, few, many or a size class.

cdr3_aa: CASSLSDNEQFF; cdr3_nt: TGTGCCAGCAGCTTATCAGACAATGAGCAGTTCTTC; d_call: NA; clone_size: NA; j_call: TRBJ2-1; v_call: TRBV11-3; cdr3_length: 12
cdr3_aa: CASSIVGGSYEQYF; cdr3_nt: TGTGCCAGTAGTATAGTGGGGGGGTCCTACGAGCAGTACTTC; d_call: TRBD2; clone_size: NA; j_call: TRBJ2-7; v_call: TRBV19; cdr3_length: 14
cdr3_aa: CASLGQETYGYTF; cdr3_nt: TGTGCCAGCCTAGGGCAGGAAACCTATGGCTACACCTTC; d_call: NA; clone_size: NA; j_call: TRBJ1-2; v_call: TRBV28; cdr3_length: 13
cdr3_aa: CASSPWTGVDYGYTF; cdr3_nt: TGTGCCAGTAGTCCCTGGACAGGGGTGGACTATGGCTACACCTTC; d_call: TRBD1; clone_size: once; j_call: TRBJ1-2; v_call: TRBV19; cdr3_length: 15
cdr3_aa: CASSTDLGGSYNSPLHF; cdr3_nt: TGTGCCAGCAGCACGGACCTTGGGGGCTCCTATAATTCACCCCTCCACTTT; d_call: NA; clone_size: NA; j_call: TRBJ1-6; v_call: TRBV5-4; cdr3_length: 17
cdr3_aa: CASSPYRGLNYGYTF; cdr3_nt: TGTGCCAGCAGTCCGTACAGGGGGCTGAACTATGGCTACACCTTC; d_call: TRBD1; clone_size: NA; j_call: TRBJ1-2; v_call: TRBV28; cdr3_length: 15
cdr3_aa: CASRLAGGHEQFF; cdr3_nt: TGTGCCAGCAGGCTGGCGGGAGGGCATGAGCAGTTCTTC; d_call: TRBD2; clone_size: NA; j_call: TRBJ2-1; v_call: TRBV28; cdr3_length: 13
cdr3_aa: CASSQAPALSTDTQYF; cdr3_nt: TGCGCCAGCAGCCAAGCTCCGGCCCTTAGCACAGATACGCAGTATTTT; d_call: NA; clone_size: few; j_call: TRBJ2-3; v_call: TRBV4-3; cdr3_length: 16
cdr3_aa: CASSQGSGNYGYTF; cdr3_nt: TGTGCCAGCAGCCAAGGATCAGGGAACTATGGCTACACCTTC; d_call: NA; clone_size: NA; j_call: TRBJ1-2; v_call: TRBV3-1/TRBV3-2; cdr3_length: 14
cdr3_aa: CAISDDGEQYF; cdr3_nt: TGTGCCATCAGTGATGACGGCGAGCAGTACTTC; d_call: NA; clone_size: NA; j_call: TRBJ2-7; v_call: TRBV10-3; cdr3_length: 11
cdr3_aa: CASSLAGGQNEKLFF; cdr3_nt: TGTGCCAGCAGCTTAGCGGGGGGGCAGAATGAAAAACTGTTTTTT; d_call: NA; clone_size: NA; j_call: TRBJ1-4; v_call: TRBV7-6; cdr3_length: 15
cdr3_aa: CATSDRGARNEQFF; cdr3_nt: TGTGCCACCAGTGATCGGGGGGCTAGGAATGAGCAGTTCTTC; d_call: NA; clone_size: NA; j_call: TRBJ2-1; v_call: TRBV24-1; cdr3_length: 14
cdr3_aa: CATSGSGRGDTQYF; cdr3_nt: TGTGCCACCAGTGGTTCGGGCAGGGGGGACACCCAGTACTTC; d_call: NA; clone_size: NA; j_call: TRBJ2-5; v_call: TRBV24-1; cdr3_length: 14
cdr3_aa: CASSFREGQTSGIHEQYF; cdr3_nt: TGTGCCAGCAGCTTTCGGGAGGGGCAGACTAGCGGGATCCACGAGCAGTACTTC; d_call: TRBD2; clone_size: once; j_call: TRBJ2-7; v_call: TRBV11-2; cdr3_length: 18
cdr3_aa: CASSIMRGARAEEQFF; cdr3_nt: TGTGCCAGTAGTATTATGCGGGGAGCTCGAGCGGAGGAGCAGTTCTTC; d_call: NA; clone_size: NA; j_call: TRBJ2-1; v_call: TRBV19; cdr3_length: 16
cdr3_aa: CASSGLAAFTDTQYF; cdr3_nt: TGTGCCAGCAGCGGACTAGCGGCTTTCACAGATACGCAGTATTTT; d_call: TRBD2; clone_size: NA; j_call: TRBJ2-3; v_call: TRBV2; cdr3_length: 15
cdr3_aa: CASSRRGHNTGELFF; cdr3_nt: TGTGCCAGTAGTAGGCGGGGACACAACACCGGGGAGCTGTTTTTT; d_call: NA; clone_size: NA; j_call: TRBJ2-2; v_call: TRBV19; cdr3_length: 15
cdr3_aa: CASSLAGSYEQYF; cdr3_nt: TGCGCCAGCAGCTTGGCCGGGAGCTACGAGCAGTACTTC; d_call: NA; clone_size: NA; j_call: TRBJ2-7; v_call: TRBV5-1; cdr3_length: 13
cdr3_aa: CASASGGVHGYTF; cdr3_nt: TGTGCCAGCGCATCAGGGGGCGTCCATGGCTACACCTTC; d_call: TRBD1; clone_size: NA; j_call: TRBJ1-2; v_call: TRBV28; cdr3_length: 13
cdr3_aa: CASSQRTGRGYTF; cdr3_nt: TGTGCCAGCAGCCAACGGACAGGGCGCGGCTACACCTTC; d_call: TRBD1; clone_size: NA; j_call: TRBJ1-2; v_call: TRBV3-1/TRBV3-2; cdr3_length: 13
cdr3_aa: CASSAYTGNSGNTIYF; cdr3_nt: TGTGCCAGCAGCGCCTACACAGGGAACTCTGGAAACACCATATATTTT; d_call: NA; clone_size: NA; j_call: TRBJ1-3; v_call: TRBV7-2; cdr3_length: 16
cdr3_aa: CSVQQGSPNYGYTF; cdr3_nt: TGCAGCGTTCAACAGGGTTCCCCTAACTATGGCTACACCTTC; d_call: NA; clone_size: NA; j_call: TRBJ1-2; v_call: TRBV29-1; cdr3_length: 14
cdr3_aa: CASSQGGGIDSPLHF; cdr3_nt: TGCGCCAGCAGCCAAGGGGGAGGGATCGATTCACCCCTCCACTTT; d_call: NA; clone_size: NA; j_call: TRBJ1-6; v_call: TRBV4-3; cdr3_length: 15
cdr3_aa: CASSLTGTTAYGYTF; cdr3_nt: TGCGCCAGCAGCTTGACCGGGACTACTGCCTATGGCTACACCTTC; d_call: NA; clone_size: NA; j_call: TRBJ1-2; v_call: TRBV5-1; cdr3_length: 15
cdr3_aa: CASSPTWGETQYF; cdr3_nt: TGCGCCAGCAGCCCGACTTGGGGGGAGACCCAGTACTTC; d_call: NA; clone_size: NA; j_call: TRBJ2-5; v_call: TRBV5-1; cdr3_length: 13
cdr3_aa: CASRPRGQETQYF; cdr3_nt: TGTGCCAGCAGACCGCGGGGACAAGAGACCCAGTACTTC; d_call: NA; clone_size: NA; j_call: TRBJ2-5; v_call: TRBV3-1/TRBV3-2; cdr3_length: 13
cdr3_aa: CASSQDMGHRDTEAFF; cdr3_nt: TGTGCCAGCAGCCAAGACATGGGGCACAGGGATACTGAAGCTTTCTTT; d_call: NA; clone_size: NA; j_call: TRBJ1-1; v_call: TRBV14; cdr3_length: 16
cdr3_aa: CASSTRTPWGQGASGNTIYF; cdr3_nt: TGTGCCAGCAGTACTCGGACTCCGTGGGGACAGGGGGCCAGTGGAAACACCATATATTTT; d_call: TRBD1; clone_size: NA; j_call: TRBJ1-3; v_call: TRBV27; cdr3_length: 20
cdr3_aa: CASSDGRGGELFF; cdr3_nt: TGTGCCAGCAGCGATGGAAGGGGCGGGGAGCTGTTTTTT; d_call: NA; clone_size: few; j_call: TRBJ2-2; v_call: TRBV7-9; cdr3_length: 13
cdr3_aa: CASSQSLHQETQYF; cdr3_nt: TGTGCCAGCAGCCAAAGCCTGCACCAAGAGACCCAGTACTTC; d_call: NA; clone_size: NA; j_call: TRBJ2-5; v_call: TRBV3-1/TRBV3-2; cdr3_length: 14
cdr3_aa: CAISEDSRRGYTF; cdr3_nt: TGTGCCATCAGTGAGGACAGCCGGCGGGGCTACACCTTC; d_call: NA; clone_size: NA; j_call: TRBJ1-2; v_call: TRBV10-3; cdr3_length: 13
cdr3_aa: CASSDRQEGTDTQYF; cdr3_nt: TGTGCCAGCAGCGACCGACAGGAAGGCACAGATACGCAGTATTTT; d_call: NA; clone_size: NA; j_call: TRBJ2-3; v_call: TRBV9; cdr3_length: 15
cdr3_aa: CATSEDPGQVDGYTF; cdr3_nt: TGTGCCACCAGTGAGGATCCGGGACAGGTCGATGGCTACACCTTC; d_call: TRBD1; clone_size: NA; j_call: TRBJ1-2; v_call: TRBV24-1; cdr3_length: 15
cdr3_aa: CASSPYRGTEYF; cdr3_nt: TGTGCCAGCAGCCCATACAGGGGGACGGAGTACTTC; d_call: TRBD1; clone_size: NA; j_call: TRBJ2-5; v_call: TRBV5-4; cdr3_length: 12
cdr3_aa: CASSLAGGGGDTQYF; cdr3_nt: TGCGCCAGCAGCTTGGCCGGAGGGGGAGGGGATACGCAGTATTTT; d_call: NA; clone_size: NA; j_call: TRBJ2-3; v_call: TRBV5-1; cdr3_length: 15
cdr3_aa: CASSQIRSNVLTF; cdr3_nt: TGTGCCAGCAGCCAAATCAGGTCCAACGTCCTGACTTTC; d_call: NA; clone_size: NA; j_call: TRBJ2-6; v_call: TRBV14; cdr3_length: 13
cdr3_aa: CASGPRRSETQYF; cdr3_nt: TGTGCCAGCGGCCCTAGAAGGTCAGAGACCCAGTACTTC; d_call: NA; clone_size: NA; j_call: TRBJ2-5; v_call: TRBV19; cdr3_length: 13
cdr3_aa: CASRGSRVPSNQPQHF; cdr3_nt: TGTGCCAGTAGGGGCAGTAGGGTCCCCAGCAATCAGCCCCAGCATTTT; d_call: NA; clone_size: NA; j_call: TRBJ1-5; v_call: TRBV19; cdr3_length: 16
cdr3_aa: CASRRGQGKMEYEQYF; cdr3_nt: TGTGCCAGCAGACGCGGCCAGGGTAAGATGGAGTACGAGCAGTACTTC; d_call: NA; clone_size: NA; j_call: TRBJ2-7; v_call: TRBV6-4; cdr3_length: 16
cdr3_aa: CASRLAVQGLTYEQYF; cdr3_nt: TGTGCAAGTCGCTTAGCGGTGCAGGGTTTGACCTACGAGCAGTACTTC; d_call: NA; clone_size: NA; j_call: TRBJ2-7; v_call: TRBV12-2; cdr3_length: 16
cdr3_aa: CASSLFVTPRANTGELFF; cdr3_nt: TGTGCCAGCAGCTTATTTGTGACTCCGCGGGCCAACACCGGGGAGCTGTTTTTT; d_call: NA; clone_size: NA; j_call: TRBJ2-2; v_call: TRBV11-2; cdr3_length: 18
cdr3_aa: CASSEGGGGPAYEQYF; cdr3_nt: TGTGCCAGCAGCGAGGGCGGGGGAGGGCCCGCCTACGAGCAGTACTTC; d_call: TRBD2; clone_size: NA; j_call: TRBJ2-7; v_call: TRBV9; cdr3_length: 16
cdr3_aa: CASSLPGTNTEAFF; cdr3_nt: TGTGCCAGCAGCCTCCCCGGGACGAACACTGAAGCTTTCTTT; d_call: NA; clone_size: NA; j_call: TRBJ1-1; v_call: TRBV7-2; cdr3_length: 14
cdr3_aa: CAISDGLQGQPQHF; cdr3_nt: TGTGCCATCAGTGATGGTCTCCAGGGACAGCCCCAGCATTTT; d_call: NA; clone_size: NA; j_call: TRBJ1-5; v_call: TRBV10-3; cdr3_length: 14
cdr3_aa: CATSRVVIEKLFF; cdr3_nt: TGTGCCACCAGCCGAGTGGTAATAGAAAAACTGTTTTTT; d_call: NA; clone_size: NA; j_call: TRBJ1-4; v_call: TRBV15; cdr3_length: 13
cdr3_aa: CASSFYDTGELFF; cdr3_nt: TGTGCCAGCAGTTTTTATGACACCGGGGAGCTGTTTTTT; d_call: NA; clone_size: NA; j_call: TRBJ2-2; v_call: TRBV28; cdr3_length: 13
cdr3_aa: CASSPPGPEAQYF; cdr3_nt: TGTGCCAGCTCACCCCCGGGGCCCGAGGCCCAGTACTTC; d_call: NA; clone_size: NA; j_call: TRBJ2-5; v_call: TRBV18; cdr3_length: 13
cdr3_aa: CASSRGGGYEQYF; cdr3_nt: TGTGCCAGCTCCAGGGGAGGAGGCTACGAGCAGTACTTC; d_call: NA; clone_size: NA; j_call: TRBJ2-7; v_call: TRBV6-4; cdr3_length: 13
cdr3_aa: CASSSLAGSGETQYF; cdr3_nt: TGTGCCAGCAGCTCTCTAGCGGGGTCCGGAGAGACCCAGTACTTC; d_call: TRBD2; clone_size: NA; j_call: TRBJ2-5; v_call: TRBV7-2; cdr3_length: 15
cdr3_aa: CASSPGTPFYGYTF; cdr3_nt: TGTGCCAGCAGCCCCGGGACCCCCTTTTATGGCTACACCTTC; d_call: NA; clone_size: NA; j_call: TRBJ1-2; v_call: TRBV7-2; cdr3_length: 14
cdr3_aa: CASTVTRGREKLFF; cdr3_nt: TGTGCCAGCACCGTAACACGGGGGCGCGAAAAACTGTTTTTT; d_call: NA; clone_size: NA; j_call: TRBJ1-4; v_call: TRBV7-8; cdr3_length: 14
cdr3_aa: CASSHPTVPDTQYF; cdr3_nt: TGTGCCAGCAGCCACCCTACGGTACCAGATACGCAGTATTTT; d_call: NA; clone_size: NA; j_call: TRBJ2-3; v_call: TRBV12-1; cdr3_length: 14
cdr3_aa: CASAAGYGNQPQHF; cdr3_nt: TGTGCCTCCGCGGCGGGTTACGGCAATCAGCCCCAGCATTTT; d_call: NA; clone_size: NA; j_call: TRBJ1-5; v_call: TRBV19; cdr3_length: 14
cdr3_aa: CASSLIIGDTIYF; cdr3_nt: TGTGCCAGCAGCCTAATTATAGGGGACACCATATATTTT; d_call: NA; clone_size: few; j_call: TRBJ1-3; v_call: TRBV7-2; cdr3_length: 13
cdr3_aa: CASSLMQTDYNEQFF; cdr3_nt: TGTGCCAGCAGCTTAATGCAGACTGACTACAATGAGCAGTTCTTC; d_call: NA; clone_size: NA; j_call: TRBJ2-1; v_call: TRBV7-3; cdr3_length: 15